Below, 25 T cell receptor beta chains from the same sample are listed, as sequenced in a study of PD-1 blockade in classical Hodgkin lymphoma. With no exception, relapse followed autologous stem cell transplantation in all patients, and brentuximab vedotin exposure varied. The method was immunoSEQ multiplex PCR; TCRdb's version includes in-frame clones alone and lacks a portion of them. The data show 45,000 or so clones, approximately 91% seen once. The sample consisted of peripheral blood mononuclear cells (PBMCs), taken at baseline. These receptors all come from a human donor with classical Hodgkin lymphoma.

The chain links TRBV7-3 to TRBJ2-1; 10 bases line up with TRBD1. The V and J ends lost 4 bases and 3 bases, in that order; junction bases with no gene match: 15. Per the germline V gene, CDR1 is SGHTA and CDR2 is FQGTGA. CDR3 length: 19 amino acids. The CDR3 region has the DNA TGTGCCAGCAGCTGGGGACAGGGGACTCCTCCGTTTTTCTACAATGAGCAGTTCTTC. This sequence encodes CASSWGQGTPPFFYNEQFF.

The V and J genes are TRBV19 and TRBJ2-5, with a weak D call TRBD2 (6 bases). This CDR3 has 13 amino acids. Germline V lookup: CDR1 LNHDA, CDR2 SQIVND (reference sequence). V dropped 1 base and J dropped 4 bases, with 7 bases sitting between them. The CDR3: CASSIGGAETQYF. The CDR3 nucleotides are TGTGCCAGTAGTATAGGCGGGGCAGAGACCCAGTACTTC.

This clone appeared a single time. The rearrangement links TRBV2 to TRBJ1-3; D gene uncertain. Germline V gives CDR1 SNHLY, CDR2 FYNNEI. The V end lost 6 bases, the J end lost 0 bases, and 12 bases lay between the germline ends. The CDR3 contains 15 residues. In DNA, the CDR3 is TGTGCCAGCAGAGCACAGACCCTCTCTGGAAACACCATATATTTT. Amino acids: CASRAQTLSGNTIYF. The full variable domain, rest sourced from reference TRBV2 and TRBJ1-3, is EPEVTQTPSHQVTQMGQEVILRCVPISNHLYFYWYRQILGQKVEFLVSFYNNEISEKSEIFDDQFSVERPDGSNFTLKIRSTKLEDSAMYFCASRAQTLSGNTIYFGEGSWLTVV.

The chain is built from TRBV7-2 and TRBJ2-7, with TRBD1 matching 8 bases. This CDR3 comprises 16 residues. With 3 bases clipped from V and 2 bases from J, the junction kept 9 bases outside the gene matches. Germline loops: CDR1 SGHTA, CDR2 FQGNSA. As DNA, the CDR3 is TGTGCCAGCAGCTTCCTCGGACAGGGACGGACCTACGAGCAGTACTTC. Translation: CASSFLGQGRTYEQYF. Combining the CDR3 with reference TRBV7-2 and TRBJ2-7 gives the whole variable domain GAGVSQSPSNKVTEKGKDVELRCDPISGHTALYWYRQSLGQGLEFLIYFQGNSAPDKSGLPSDRFSAERTGGSVSTLTIQRTQQEDSAVYLCASSFLGQGRTYEQYFGPGTRLTVT.

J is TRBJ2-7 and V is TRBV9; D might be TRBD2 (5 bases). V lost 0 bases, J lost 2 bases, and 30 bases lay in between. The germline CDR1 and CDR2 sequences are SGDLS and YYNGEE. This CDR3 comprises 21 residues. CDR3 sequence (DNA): TGTGCCAGCAGCGTAGGAGTATTGGGAGAGGAGATCCTTCAGCTTCCCTACGAGCAGTACTTC. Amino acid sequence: CASSVGVLGEEILQLPYEQYF.

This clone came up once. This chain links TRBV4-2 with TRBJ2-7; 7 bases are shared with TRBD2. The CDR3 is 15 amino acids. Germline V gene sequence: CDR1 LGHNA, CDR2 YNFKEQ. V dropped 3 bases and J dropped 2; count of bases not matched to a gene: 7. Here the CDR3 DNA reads TGTGCCAGCAGCCAGGGGGGGAGGGAGGCCTACGAGCAGTACTTC. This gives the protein CASSQGGREAYEQYF.

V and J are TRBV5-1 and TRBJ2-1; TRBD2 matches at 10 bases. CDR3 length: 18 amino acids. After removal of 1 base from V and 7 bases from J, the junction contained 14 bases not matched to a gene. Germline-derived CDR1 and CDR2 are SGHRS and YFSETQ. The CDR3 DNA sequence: TGCGCCAGCAGCTTGATAGCAACTCTAGCGGGAGCTGGAAATGAGCAGTTCTTC. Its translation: CASSLIATLAGAGNEQFF.

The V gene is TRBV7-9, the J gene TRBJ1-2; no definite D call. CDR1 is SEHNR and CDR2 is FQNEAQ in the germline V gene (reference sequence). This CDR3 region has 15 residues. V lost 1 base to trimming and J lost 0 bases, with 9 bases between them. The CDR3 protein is CASSLETLANYGYTF. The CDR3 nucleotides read TGTGCCAGCAGCTTAGAAACACTTGCTAACTATGGCTACACCTTC.

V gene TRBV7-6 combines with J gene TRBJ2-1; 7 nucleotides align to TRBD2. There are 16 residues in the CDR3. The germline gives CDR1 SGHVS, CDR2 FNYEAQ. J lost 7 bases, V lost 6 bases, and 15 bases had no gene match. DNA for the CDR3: TGTGCCAGCAGTTCCGGGACTACTAAGTGGGAGAATGAGCAGTTCTTC. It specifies CASSSGTTKWENEQFF.

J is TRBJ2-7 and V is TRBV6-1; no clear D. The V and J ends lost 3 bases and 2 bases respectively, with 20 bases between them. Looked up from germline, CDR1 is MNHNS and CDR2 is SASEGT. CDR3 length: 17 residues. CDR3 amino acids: CASSDAVGSGIPYEQYF. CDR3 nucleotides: TGTGCCAGCAGTGATGCCGTAGGTTCCGGTATTCCCTACGAGCAGTACTTC.

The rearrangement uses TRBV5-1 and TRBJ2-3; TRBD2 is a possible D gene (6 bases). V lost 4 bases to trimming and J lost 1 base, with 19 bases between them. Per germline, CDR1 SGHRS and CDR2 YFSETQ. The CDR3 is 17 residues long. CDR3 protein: CASSPRAGSSGTDTQYF. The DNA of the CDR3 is TGCGCCAGCAGCCCTCGCGCGGGGTCTAGCGGCACAGATACGCAGTATTTT.

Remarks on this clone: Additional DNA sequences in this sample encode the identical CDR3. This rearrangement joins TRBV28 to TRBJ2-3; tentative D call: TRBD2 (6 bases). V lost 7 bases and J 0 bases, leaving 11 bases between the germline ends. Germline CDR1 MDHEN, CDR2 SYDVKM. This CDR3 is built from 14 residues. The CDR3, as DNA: TGTGCCAGCACCCCTGGGGGGAGCACAGATACGCAGTATTTT. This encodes CASTPGGSTDTQYF. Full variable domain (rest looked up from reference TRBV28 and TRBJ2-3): DVKVTQSSRYLVKRTGEKVFLECVQDMDHENMFWYRQDPGLGLRLIYFSYDVKMKEKGDIPEGYSVSREKKERFSLILESASTNQTSMYLCASTPGGSTDTQYFGPGTRLTVL.

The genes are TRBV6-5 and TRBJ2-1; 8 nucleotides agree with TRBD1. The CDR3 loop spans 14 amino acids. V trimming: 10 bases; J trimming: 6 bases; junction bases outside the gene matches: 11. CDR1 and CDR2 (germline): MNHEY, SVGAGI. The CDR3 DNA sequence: TGTGCCACGACCGGGGACAGGCTCATCAATGAGCAGTTCTTC. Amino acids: CATTGDRLINEQFF.

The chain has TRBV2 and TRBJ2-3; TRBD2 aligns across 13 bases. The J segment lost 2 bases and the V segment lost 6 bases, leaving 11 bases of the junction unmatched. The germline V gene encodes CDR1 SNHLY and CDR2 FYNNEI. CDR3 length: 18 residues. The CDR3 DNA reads TGTGCCAGCAGGGCCCTCGCGGGACTAGCGGGGATCACAGATACGCAGTATTTT. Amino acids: CASRALAGLAGITDTQYF.

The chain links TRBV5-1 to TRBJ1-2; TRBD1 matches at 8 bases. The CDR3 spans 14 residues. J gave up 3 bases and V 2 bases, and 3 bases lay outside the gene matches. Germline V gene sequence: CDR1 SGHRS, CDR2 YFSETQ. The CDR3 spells CASSFSGGDYGYTF. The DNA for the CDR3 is TGCGCCAGCAGCTTCTCAGGGGGCGACTATGGCTACACCTTC.

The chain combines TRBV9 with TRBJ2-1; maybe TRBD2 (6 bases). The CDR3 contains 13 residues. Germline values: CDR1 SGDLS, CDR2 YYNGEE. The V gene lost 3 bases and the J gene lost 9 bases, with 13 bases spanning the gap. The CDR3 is CASSGGGALEQFF. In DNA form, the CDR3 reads TGTGCCAGCAGCGGGGGCGGGGCGCTTGAGCAGTTCTTC.

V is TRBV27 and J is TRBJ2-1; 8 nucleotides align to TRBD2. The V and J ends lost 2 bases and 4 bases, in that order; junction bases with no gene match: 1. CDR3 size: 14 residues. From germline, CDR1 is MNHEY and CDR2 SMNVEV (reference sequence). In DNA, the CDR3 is TGTGCCAGCAGTTTAGAGCGGGGGTACAATGAGCAGTTCTTC. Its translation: CASSLERGYNEQFF.

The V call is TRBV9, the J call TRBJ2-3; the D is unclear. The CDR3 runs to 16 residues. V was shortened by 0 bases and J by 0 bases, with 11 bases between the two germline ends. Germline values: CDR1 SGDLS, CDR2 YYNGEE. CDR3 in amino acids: CASSVALPVSTDTQYF. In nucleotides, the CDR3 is TGTGCCAGCAGCGTAGCATTACCGGTTAGCACAGATACGCAGTATTTT.

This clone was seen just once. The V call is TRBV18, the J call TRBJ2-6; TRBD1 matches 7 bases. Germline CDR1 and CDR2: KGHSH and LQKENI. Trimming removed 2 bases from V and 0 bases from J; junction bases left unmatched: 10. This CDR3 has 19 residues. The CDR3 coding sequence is TGTGCCAGCTCACCATGGGGGCCGGGACAGAGCTCTGGGGCCAACGTCCTGACTTTC. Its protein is CASSPWGPGQSSGANVLTF.

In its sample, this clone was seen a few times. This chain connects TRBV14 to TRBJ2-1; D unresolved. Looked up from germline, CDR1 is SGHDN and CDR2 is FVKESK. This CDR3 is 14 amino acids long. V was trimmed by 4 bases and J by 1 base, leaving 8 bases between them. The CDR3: CASSPRSSYNEQFF. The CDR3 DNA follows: TGTGCCAGCAGCCCGCGGAGTTCCTACAATGAGCAGTTCTTC.

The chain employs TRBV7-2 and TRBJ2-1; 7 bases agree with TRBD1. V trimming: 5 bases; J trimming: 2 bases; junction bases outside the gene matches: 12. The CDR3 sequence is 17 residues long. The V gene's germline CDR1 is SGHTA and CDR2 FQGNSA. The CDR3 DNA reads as TGTGCCAGCAGCACCGCCGAGGGGGCCTTCACCTACAATGAGCAGTTCTTC. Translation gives CASSTAEGAFTYNEQFF.

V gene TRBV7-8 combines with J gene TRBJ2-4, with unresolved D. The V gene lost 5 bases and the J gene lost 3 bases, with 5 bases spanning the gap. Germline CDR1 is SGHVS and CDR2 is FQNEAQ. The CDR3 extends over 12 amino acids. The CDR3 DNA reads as TGTGCCAGCAGCCTCGACAAAAACATTCAGTACTTC. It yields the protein CASSLDKNIQYF.

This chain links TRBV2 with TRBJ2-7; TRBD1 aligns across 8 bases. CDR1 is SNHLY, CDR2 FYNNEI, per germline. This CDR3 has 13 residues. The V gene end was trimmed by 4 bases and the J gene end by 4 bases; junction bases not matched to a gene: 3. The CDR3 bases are TGTGCCAGCAGTGGGACAGGGCGGTACGAGCAGTACTTC. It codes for CASSGTGRYEQYF.

In nucleotides, the CDR3 is TGTGCCAGCAGCTTACAGGGAGGGGTTCTTTACGAGCAGTACTTC. It codes for CASSLQGGVLYEQYF. V is TRBV11-2 and J is TRBJ2-7, with 7 bases aligning to TRBD2. This CDR3 has 15 amino acids. Losses at the gene ends were 2 bases for V and 4 bases for J; bases not matched to a gene: 8. Germline assignment: CDR1 SGHAT and CDR2 FQNNGV.

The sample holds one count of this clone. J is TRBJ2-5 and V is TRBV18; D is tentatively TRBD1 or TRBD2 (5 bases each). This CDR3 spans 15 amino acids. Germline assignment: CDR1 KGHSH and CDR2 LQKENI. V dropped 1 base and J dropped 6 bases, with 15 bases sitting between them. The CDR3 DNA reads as TGTGCCAGCTCACCACGTGTGAGGGGTGGGAAGACCCAGTACTTC. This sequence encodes CASSPRVRGGKTQYF.